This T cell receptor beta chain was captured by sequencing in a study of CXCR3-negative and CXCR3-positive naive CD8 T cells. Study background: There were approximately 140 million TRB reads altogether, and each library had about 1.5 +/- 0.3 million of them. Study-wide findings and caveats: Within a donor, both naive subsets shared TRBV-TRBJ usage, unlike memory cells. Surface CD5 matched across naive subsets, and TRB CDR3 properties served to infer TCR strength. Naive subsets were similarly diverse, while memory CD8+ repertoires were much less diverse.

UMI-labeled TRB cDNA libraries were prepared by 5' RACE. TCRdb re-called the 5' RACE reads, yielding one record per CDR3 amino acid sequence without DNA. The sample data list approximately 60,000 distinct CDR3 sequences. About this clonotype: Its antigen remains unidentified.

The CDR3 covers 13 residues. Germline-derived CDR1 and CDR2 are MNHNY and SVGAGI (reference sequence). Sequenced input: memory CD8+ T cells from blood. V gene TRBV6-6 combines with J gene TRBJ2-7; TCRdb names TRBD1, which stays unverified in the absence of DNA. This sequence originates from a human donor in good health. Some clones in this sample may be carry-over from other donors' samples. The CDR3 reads CASSPTRGYEQYF.